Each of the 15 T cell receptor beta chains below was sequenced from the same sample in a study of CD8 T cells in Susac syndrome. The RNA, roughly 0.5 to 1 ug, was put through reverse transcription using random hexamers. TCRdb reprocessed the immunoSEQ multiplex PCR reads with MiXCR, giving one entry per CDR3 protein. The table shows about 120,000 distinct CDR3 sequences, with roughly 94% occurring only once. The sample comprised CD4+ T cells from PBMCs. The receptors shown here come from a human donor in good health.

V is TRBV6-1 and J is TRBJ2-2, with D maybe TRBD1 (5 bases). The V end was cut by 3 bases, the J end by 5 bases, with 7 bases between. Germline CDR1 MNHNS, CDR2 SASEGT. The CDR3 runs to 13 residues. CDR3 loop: CASSDRETGELFF. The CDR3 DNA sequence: TGTGCCAGCAGTGACAGGGAAACCGGGGAGCTGTTTTTT.

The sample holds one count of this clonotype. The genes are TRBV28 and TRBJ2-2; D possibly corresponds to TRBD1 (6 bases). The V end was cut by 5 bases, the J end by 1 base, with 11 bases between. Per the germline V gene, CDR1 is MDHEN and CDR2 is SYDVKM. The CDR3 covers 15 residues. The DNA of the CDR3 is TGTGCCAGCAGTCCCGGGACACAGAACACCGGGGAGCTGTTTTTT. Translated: CASSPGTQNTGELFF.

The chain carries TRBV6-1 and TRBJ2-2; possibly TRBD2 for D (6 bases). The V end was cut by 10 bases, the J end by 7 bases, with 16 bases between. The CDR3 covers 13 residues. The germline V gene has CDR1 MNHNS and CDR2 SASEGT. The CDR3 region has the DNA TGTGCCACCAGACTAGTGTTCATCGGGGAGCTGTTTTTT. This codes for CATRLVFIGELFF.

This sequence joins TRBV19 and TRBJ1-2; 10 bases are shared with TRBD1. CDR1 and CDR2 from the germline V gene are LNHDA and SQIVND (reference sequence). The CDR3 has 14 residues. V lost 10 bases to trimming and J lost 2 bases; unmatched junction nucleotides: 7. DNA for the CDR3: TGTGCCACCACAGGGGGACAGGGGAACTATGGCTACACCTTC. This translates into CATTGGQGNYGYTF.

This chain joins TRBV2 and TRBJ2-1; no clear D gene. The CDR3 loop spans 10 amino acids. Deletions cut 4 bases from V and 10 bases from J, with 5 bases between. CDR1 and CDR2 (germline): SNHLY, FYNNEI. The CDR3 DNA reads TGTGCCAGCAGTGTTCGGGAGCAGTTCTTC. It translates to CASSVREQFF.

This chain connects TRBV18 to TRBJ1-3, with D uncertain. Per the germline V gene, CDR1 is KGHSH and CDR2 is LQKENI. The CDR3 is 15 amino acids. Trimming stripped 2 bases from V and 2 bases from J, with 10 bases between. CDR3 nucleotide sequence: TGTGCCAGCTCACCAAATGCAGAGGCTGGAAACACCATATATTTT. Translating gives CASSPNAEAGNTIYF.

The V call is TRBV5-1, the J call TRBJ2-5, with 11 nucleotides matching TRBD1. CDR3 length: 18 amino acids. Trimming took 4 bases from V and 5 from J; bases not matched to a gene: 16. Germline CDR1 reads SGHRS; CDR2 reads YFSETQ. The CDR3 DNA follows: TGCGCCAGCAGCACGGCCCGGACAGGGGGCGATTTACCCGAGACCCAGTACTTC. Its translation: CASSTARTGGDLPETQYF.

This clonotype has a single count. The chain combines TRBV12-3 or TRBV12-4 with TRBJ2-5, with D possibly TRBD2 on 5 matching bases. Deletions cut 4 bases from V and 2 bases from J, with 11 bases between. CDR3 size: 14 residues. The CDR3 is CASSWASTQETQYF. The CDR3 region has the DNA TGTGCCAGCAGTTGGGCTAGCACACAAGAGACCCAGTACTTC.

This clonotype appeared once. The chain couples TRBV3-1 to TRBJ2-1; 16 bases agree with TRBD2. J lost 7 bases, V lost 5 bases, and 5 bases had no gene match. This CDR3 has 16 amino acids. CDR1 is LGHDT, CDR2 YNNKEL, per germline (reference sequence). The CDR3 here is CASSGTSGRARNEQFF. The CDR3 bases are TGTGCCAGCAGCGGGACTAGCGGGAGGGCCAGGAATGAGCAGTTCTTC.

The CDR3 DNA reads TGTGCCAGCAGCCTCACAGAGCTGAACACTGAAGCTTTCTTT. Translating it yields CASSLTELNTEAFF. This rearrangement joins TRBV12-3 or TRBV12-4 to TRBJ1-1, with unresolved D. V lost 6 bases and J lost 0, with 11 bases in between. The CDR3 covers 14 residues.

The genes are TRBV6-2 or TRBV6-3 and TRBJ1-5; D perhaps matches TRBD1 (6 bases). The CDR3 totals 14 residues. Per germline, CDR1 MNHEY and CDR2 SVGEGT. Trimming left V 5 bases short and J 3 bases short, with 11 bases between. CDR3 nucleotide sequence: TGTGCCAGCAGTAACCGGGACAACAATCAGCCCCAGCATTTT. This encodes CASSNRDNNQPQHF.

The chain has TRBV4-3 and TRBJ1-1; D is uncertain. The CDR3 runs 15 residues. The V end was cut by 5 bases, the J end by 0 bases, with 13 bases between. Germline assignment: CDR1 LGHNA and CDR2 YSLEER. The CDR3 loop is CASSSRTAVNTEAFF. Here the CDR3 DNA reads TGCGCCAGCAGCTCAAGGACGGCGGTGAACACTGAAGCTTTCTTT.

The CDR3 coding sequence is TGTGCCAGCACTGGACTAGCGGAGAACACCGGGGAGCTGTTTTTT. Translation gives CASTGLAENTGELFF. The chain links TRBV2 to TRBJ2-2, with 10 bases that match TRBD2. The V and J ends lost 7 bases and 1 base, in that order; junction bases with no gene match: 3. Germline lookup yields CDR1 SNHLY and CDR2 FYNNEI. The CDR3 is 15 residues long. The full variable domain, with the rest looked up from reference TRBV2 and TRBJ2-2, is EPEVTQTPSHQVTQMGQEVILRCVPISNHLYFYWYRQILGQKVEFLVSFYNNEISEKSEIFDDQFSVERPDGSNFTLKIRSTKLEDSAMYFCASTGLAENTGELFFGEGSRLTVL.

This CDR3 is CASSIDPGGSWYEQYF. The CDR3 DNA is TGCGCCAGCTCCATCGACCCGGGGGGATCTTGGTACGAGCAGTACTTC. The V call is TRBV5-1, the J call TRBJ2-7; the match to TRBD2 covers 7 bases. After removal of 7 bases from V and 4 bases from J, the junction contained 17 bases not matched to a gene. Germline CDR1 reads SGHRS; CDR2 reads YFSETQ. The CDR3 is 16 residues long. Supplemented by reference TRBV5-1 and TRBJ2-7, the full variable domain reads KAGVTQTPRYLIKTRGQQVTLSCSPISGHRSVSWYQQTPGQGLQFLFEYFSETQRNKGNFPGRFSGRQFSNSRSEMNVSTLELGDSALYLCASSIDPGGSWYEQYFGPGTRLTVT.

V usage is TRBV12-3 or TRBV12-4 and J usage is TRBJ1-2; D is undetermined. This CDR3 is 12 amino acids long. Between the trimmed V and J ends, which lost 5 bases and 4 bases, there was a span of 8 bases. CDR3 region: CASSPEPYGYTF. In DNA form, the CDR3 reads TGTGCCAGCAGTCCCGAACCCTATGGCTACACCTTC.